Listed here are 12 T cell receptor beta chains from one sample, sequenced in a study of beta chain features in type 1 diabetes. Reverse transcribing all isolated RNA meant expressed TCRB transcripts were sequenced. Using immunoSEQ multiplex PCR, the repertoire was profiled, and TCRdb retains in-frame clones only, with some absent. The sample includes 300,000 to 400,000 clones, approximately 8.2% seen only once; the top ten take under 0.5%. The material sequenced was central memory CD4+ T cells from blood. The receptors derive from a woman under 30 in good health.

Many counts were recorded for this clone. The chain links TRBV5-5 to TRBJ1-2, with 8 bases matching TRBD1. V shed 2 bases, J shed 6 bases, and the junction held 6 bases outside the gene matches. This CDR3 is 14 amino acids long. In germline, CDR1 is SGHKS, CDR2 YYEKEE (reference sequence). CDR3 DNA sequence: TGTGCCAGCAGCTTCTCAGGACAGGGACATGGCTACACCTTC. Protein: CASSFSGQGHGYTF.

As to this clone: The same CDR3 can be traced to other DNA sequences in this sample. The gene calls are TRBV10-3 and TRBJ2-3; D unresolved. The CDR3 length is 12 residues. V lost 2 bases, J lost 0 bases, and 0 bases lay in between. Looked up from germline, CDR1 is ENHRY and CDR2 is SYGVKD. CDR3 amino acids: CAISESTDTQYF. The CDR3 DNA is TGTGCCATCAGTGAGAGCACAGATACGCAGTATTTT.

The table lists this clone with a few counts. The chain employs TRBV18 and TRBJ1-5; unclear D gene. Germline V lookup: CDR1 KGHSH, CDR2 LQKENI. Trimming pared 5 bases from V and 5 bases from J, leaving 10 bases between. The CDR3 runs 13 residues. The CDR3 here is CASSVGIDQPQHF. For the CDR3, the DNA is TGTGCCAGCTCAGTGGGGATTGATCAGCCCCAGCATTTT.

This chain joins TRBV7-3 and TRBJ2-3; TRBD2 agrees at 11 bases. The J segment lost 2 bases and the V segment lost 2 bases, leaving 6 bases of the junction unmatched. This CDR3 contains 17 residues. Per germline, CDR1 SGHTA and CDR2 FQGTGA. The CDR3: CASSLSRTSGHTDTQYF. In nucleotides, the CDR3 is TGTGCCAGCAGCTTATCCCGGACTAGCGGGCACACAGATACGCAGTATTTT.

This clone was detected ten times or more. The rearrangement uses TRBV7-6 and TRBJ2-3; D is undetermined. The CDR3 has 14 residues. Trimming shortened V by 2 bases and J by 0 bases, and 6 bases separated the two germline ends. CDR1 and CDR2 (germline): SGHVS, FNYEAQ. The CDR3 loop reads CASSLRASTDTQYF. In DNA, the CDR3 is TGTGCCAGCAGCTTACGGGCTAGCACAGATACGCAGTATTTT.

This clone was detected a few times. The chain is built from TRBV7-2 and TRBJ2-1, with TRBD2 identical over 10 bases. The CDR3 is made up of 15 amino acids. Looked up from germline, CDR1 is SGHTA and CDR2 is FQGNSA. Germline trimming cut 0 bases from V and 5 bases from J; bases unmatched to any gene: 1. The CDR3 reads CASSLALAGNNEQFF. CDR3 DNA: TGTGCCAGCAGCTTAGCACTAGCGGGGAACAATGAGCAGTTCTTC.

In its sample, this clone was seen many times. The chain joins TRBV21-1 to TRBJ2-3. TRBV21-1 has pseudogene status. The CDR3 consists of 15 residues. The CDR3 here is CASSKTALRTDTQYF. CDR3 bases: TGTGCCAGCAGCAAAACCGCCCTCCGCACAGATACGCAGTATTTT.

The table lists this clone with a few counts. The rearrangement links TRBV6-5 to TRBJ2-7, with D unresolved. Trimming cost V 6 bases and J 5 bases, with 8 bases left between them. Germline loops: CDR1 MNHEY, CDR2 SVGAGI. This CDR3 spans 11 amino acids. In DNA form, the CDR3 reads TGTGCCAGCAGCAACGCCGACGAGCAGTACTTC. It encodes CASSNADEQYF.

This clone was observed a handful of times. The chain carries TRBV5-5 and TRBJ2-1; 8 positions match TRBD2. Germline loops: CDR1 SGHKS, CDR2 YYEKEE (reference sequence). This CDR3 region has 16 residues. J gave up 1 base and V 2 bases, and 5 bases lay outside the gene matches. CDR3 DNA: TGTGCCAGCAGCTTTACCGGGACTAGATCCTACAATGAGCAGTTCTTC. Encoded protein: CASSFTGTRSYNEQFF.

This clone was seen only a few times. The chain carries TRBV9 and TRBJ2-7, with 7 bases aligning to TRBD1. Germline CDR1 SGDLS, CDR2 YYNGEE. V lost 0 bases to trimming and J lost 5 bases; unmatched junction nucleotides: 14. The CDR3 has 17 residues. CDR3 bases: TGTGCCAGCAGCGTAGGGTTTGGTGTGGGGACAGAGAACGAGCAGTACTTC. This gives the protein CASSVGFGVGTENEQYF.

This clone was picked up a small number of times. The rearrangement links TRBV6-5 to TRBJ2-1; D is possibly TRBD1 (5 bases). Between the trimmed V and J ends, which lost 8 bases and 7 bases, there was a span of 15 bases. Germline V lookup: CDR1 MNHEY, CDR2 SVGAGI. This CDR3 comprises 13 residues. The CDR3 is CASQRAGWNEQFF. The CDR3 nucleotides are TGTGCCAGCCAAAGGGCAGGGTGGAATGAGCAGTTCTTC.

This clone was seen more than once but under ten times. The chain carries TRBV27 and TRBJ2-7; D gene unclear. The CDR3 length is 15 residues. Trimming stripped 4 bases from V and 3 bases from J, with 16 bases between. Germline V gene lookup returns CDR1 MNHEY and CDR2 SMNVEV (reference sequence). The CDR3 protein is CASSSPSRQGYEQYF. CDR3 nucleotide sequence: TGTGCCAGCAGTTCCCCCTCCCGGCAAGGCTACGAGCAGTACTTC.